This is a list of T cell receptor beta chains from one sample in a study of lymphopenia after photon versus proton radiotherapy. Generated by immunoSEQ multiplex PCR, the TCRdb table keeps only in-frame clones and is missing some. The sample records 40,000 to 55,000 clones, more than 85% being singletons. The specimen comprised peripheral blood, sampled from a patient treated with photon-based radiotherapy. These receptors originate from a woman aged 40 to 50 with cholangiocarcinoma. Each CDR3 is given with its conserved first and last residue. The D gene is left open where the match is weak. Expanded clones get a size class; other rows say once, few or many, or leave the size out.

>TRBV7-8|TRBJ1-4|TRBD1|once
TGTGCCAGCAGCGTGGGACAGGGGGTTGAAAAACTGTTTTTT
CASSVGQGVEKLFF
>TRBV28|TRBJ1-1|-|-
TGTGCCAGCAGTTTATTAGGGCCAGGGGTCATGCCGGTGAACACTGAAGCTTTCTTT
CASSLLGPGVMPVNTEAFF
>TRBV10-1|TRBJ1-2|TRBD1|-
TGCGCCAGCAGTGATGACAGGGAGGAGGGCTACACCTTC
CASSDDREEGYTF
>TRBV6-5|TRBJ2-1|TRBD2|-
TGTGCCAGCAGTTACTCGACTAGCGGGGTCTACAATGAGCAGTTCTTC
CASSYSTSGVYNEQFF
>TRBV5-8|TRBJ1-1|TRBD1|-
TGTGCCAGCAGCTTCGACAGGGCCACTGAAGCTTTCTTT
CASSFDRATEAFF
>TRBV7-3|TRBJ2-4|TRBD1|-
TGTGCCAGCAGCCCCCATCCCGGACAGGGTAACATTCAGTACTTC
CASSPHPGQGNIQYF
>TRBV4-2|TRBJ2-2|TRBD2|-
TGTGCCAGCAGCCAAAGACTAGCGGAAACCGGGGAGCTGTTTTTT
CASSQRLAETGELFF
>TRBV5-5|TRBJ1-3|TRBD1|-
TGTGCCAGCAGCTTGGTGGGACAGGGAAGAGGAAACACCATATATTTT
CASSLVGQGRGNTIYF
>TRBV9|TRBJ2-7|TRBD1|-
TGTGCCAGCAGCCCCGCAGGGGGCTCCTACGGGCAGTACTTC
CASSPAGGSYGQYF
>TRBV5-4|TRBJ1-4|TRBD1|few
TGTGCCAGCTCGGACAGGTTAAATGAAAAACTGTTTTTT
CASSDRLNEKLFF
>TRBV20-1|TRBJ1-4|-|-
TGCAGTGCTAGAGATCGTACAAGACTGTTTTTT
CSARDRTRLFF
>TRBV19|TRBJ2-2|-|-
TGTGCCAGTGGTTGGATACCGGGACCTCCGAGGACCGGGGAGCTGTTTTTT
CASGWIPGPPRTGELFF
>TRBV28|TRBJ1-2|-|-
TGTGCCAGCAGTTTAAAGATTGGGGGGCCTTCCCCCCTTAATGGCTACACCTTC
CASSLKIGGPSPLNGYTF
>TRBV28|TRBJ2-7|-|-
TGTGCCAGCAGTTTTGGCCAAGGCTACGAGCAGTACTTC
CASSFGQGYEQYF
>TRBV19|TRBJ2-3|TRBD2|-
TGTGCCAGTAGTCCAGCTAGCGGGGGGGGGCCAGATACGCAGTATTTT
CASSPASGGGPDTQYF
>TRBV28|TRBJ1-2|TRBD1|-
TGTGCCAGCAGTGGAGGGGGCTTCCTCAACTATGGCTACACCTTC
CASSGGGFLNYGYTF
>TRBV14|TRBJ2-2|TRBD1|-
TGTGCCAGCGGAAGGAGACAGGGTCAGACCGGGGAGCTGTTTTTT
CASGRRQGQTGELFF
>TRBV6-1|TRBJ1-2|-|once
TGTGCCAGCTTGGGAGGCTACACCTTC
CASLGGYTF
>TRBV29-1|TRBJ2-3|TRBD2|once
TGCAGCGTTGGCGGGAGGACCACAGATACGCAGTATTTT
CSVGGRTTDTQYF
>TRBV19|TRBJ2-7|-|-
TGTGCCAGTAGTATGGAAACCGATCACACCAATCTACAGTACTTC
CASSMETDHTNLQYF
>TRBV2|TRBJ1-1|TRBD1|-
TGTGCCAGCAGTGTTACGGGACAGGAAACACCTGAAGCTTTCTTT
CASSVTGQETPEAFF
>TRBV9|TRBJ1-1|-|-
TGTGCCAGCAGCAAGGGAGGAACTGAAGCTTTCTTT
CASSKGGTEAFF
>TRBV6-6|TRBJ2-3|-|-
TGTGCCAGCAGGGAGGGGATTACAGATACGCAGTATTTT
CASREGITDTQYF
>TRBV9|TRBJ2-7|TRBD1|-
TGTGCCAGCAGCGTGGCCGGGACAGGGGGAGAGCAGTACTTC
CASSVAGTGGEQYF
>TRBV19|TRBJ1-2|-|-
TGTGCCAGTAGCTACGGTGAGGGGAGCTATGGCTACACCTTC
CASSYGEGSYGYTF
>TRBV27|TRBJ2-1|-|-
TGTGCCAGCAGGCCAGAACGGGGCAATGAGCAGTTCTTC
CASRPERGNEQFF
>TRBV19|TRBJ1-3|-|-
TGTGCCAGTAGGTACGGATTCTCTGGAAACACCATATATTTT
CASRYGFSGNTIYF
>TRBV9|TRBJ1-2|-|-
TGTGCCAGCAGCGTAGGAACAGTGGGGATAGGAGGCTACACCTTC
CASSVGTVGIGGYTF
>TRBV5-1|TRBJ2-7|TRBD1|-
TGCGCCAGCAGCGGAGGGACAGGGATTTTTTCGTACGAGCAGTACTTC
CASSGGTGIFSYEQYF
>TRBV5-1|TRBJ2-5|-|-
TGCGCCAGCAGCTTGCTAGTTGATGAGACCCAGTACTTC
CASSLLVDETQYF
>TRBV30|TRBJ2-7|TRBD2|-
TGTGCCTGGAGTGTACCCGGGGGGTACGAGCAGTACTTC
CAWSVPGGYEQYF